This TCR beta chain was observed in a study of chemoradiotherapy in HPV16-positive cancers. General study results and limits: HPV-specific T cells were functionally defined from only two HPV16-positive patients. HPV-responsive T-cell expansion during chemoradiotherapy was linked to improved recurrence-free survival in HPV16-positive patients. Non-HPV-specific T cells did not expand in tumors during treatment, whereas candidate HPV-specific clones and E7-related motifs did.

Samples were taken several times over chemoradiotherapy. The table came from immunoSEQ multiplex PCR; TCRdb's copy has only in-frame clones and leaves some out. The table lists roughly 34,000 clones, 70% to 90% of them singletons. Germline lookup yields CDR1 SEHNR and CDR2 FQNEAQ (reference sequence). The V segment lost 9 bases and the J segment 4 bases; nucleotides outside the gene matches: 1. This CDR3 spans 12 amino acids. This clone is a singleton in its sample. Antigen: not known. This clonotype originated in a human donor with HPV-associated anogenital cancer. This sample comprised blood, obtained from a patient who underwent chemoradiotherapy. This chain connects TRBV7-9 to TRBJ2-5, with 11 bases matching TRBD2. CDR3 sequence (DNA): TGTGCCAGTACTAGCGGGGGAGAGACCCAGTACTTC. This translates into CASTSGGETQYF.